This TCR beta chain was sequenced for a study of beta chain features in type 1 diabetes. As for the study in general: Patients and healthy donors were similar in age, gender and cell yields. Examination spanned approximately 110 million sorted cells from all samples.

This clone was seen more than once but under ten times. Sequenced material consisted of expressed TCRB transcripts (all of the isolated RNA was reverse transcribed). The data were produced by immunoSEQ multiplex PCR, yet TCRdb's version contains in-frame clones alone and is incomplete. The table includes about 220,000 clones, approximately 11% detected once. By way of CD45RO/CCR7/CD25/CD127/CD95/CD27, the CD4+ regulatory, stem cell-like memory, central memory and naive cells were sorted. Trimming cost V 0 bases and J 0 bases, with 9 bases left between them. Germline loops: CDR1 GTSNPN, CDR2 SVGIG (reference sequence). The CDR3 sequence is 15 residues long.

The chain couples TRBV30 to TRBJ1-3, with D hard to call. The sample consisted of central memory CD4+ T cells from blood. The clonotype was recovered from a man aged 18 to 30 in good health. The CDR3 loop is CAWSVGPTSGNTIYF. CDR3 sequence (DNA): TGTGCCTGGAGTGTCGGGCCGACCTCTGGAAACACCATATATTTT.